A single sample gave rise to the 31 T cell receptor beta chains below, sequenced in a study of CD8 T cells in Susac syndrome. After extraction with the RNeasy kit, about 0.45 to 1 ug of the RNA was reverse transcribed using random hexamers. A single record per CDR3 protein comes from TCRdb applying MiXCR to the immunoSEQ multiplex PCR reads. The sample yields approximately 120,000 distinct CDR3 sequences, about 93% seen once. Sequencing input: CD4+ T cells from PBMCs. These receptors were taken from a human donor in good health.

The chain carries TRBV19 and TRBJ2-7, with 7 bases matching TRBD1. The length of the CDR3 is 14 residues. Germline V lookup: CDR1 LNHDA, CDR2 SQIVND (reference sequence). After removal of 4 bases from V and 1 base from J, the junction contained 4 bases not matched to a gene. The CDR3 spells CASSTGTVSYEQYF. In DNA, the CDR3 is TGTGCCAGTAGTACCGGGACAGTATCCTACGAGCAGTACTTC.

The chain couples TRBV30 to TRBJ2-1, with 14 bases aligning to TRBD2. Trimming removed 1 base from V and 9 bases from J; junction bases left unmatched: 5. CDR3 length: 15 amino acids. Germline V CDR1 and CDR2: GTSNPN, SVGIG (reference sequence). The CDR3 region has the DNA TGTGCCTGGAGTGGCCCAGGGACTAGCGGGAGTGAGCAGTTCTTC. It translates to CAWSGPGTSGSEQFF.

V and J are TRBV4-3 and TRBJ2-7; maybe TRBD1 (5 bases). CDR1 and CDR2 (germline): LGHNA, YSLEER. V was cut by 1 base and J by 5 bases, with 21 bases left in between. This CDR3 is 17 amino acids long. CDR3 sequence reads: CASSQGRKGSLLDEQYF. CDR3 coding DNA: TGCGCCAGCAGCCAAGGACGGAAGGGGTCTCTACTCGACGAGCAGTACTTC.

This clonotype was observed once. The chain links TRBV5-1 to TRBJ2-5, with TRBD2 matching 7 bases. Trimming at V came to 0 bases and at J to 5 bases, leaving 7 bases not matched to a gene. Germline-derived CDR1 and CDR2 are SGHRS and YFSETQ. The CDR3 totals 15 residues. The CDR3 protein is CASSLGSGMSETQYF. DNA of the CDR3: TGCGCCAGCAGCTTGGGAAGCGGGATGAGCGAGACCCAGTACTTC.

The V call is TRBV29-1, the J call TRBJ1-1; D unresolved. Germline assignment: CDR1 SQVTM and CDR2 ANQGSEA. The V end was cut by 4 bases, the J end by 2 bases, with 8 bases between. The CDR3 is 12 amino acids. CDR3 amino acids: CSVGHINTEAFF. The CDR3 DNA sequence: TGCAGCGTTGGACATATTAACACTGAAGCTTTCTTT. The full variable domain, rest sourced from reference TRBV29-1 and TRBJ1-1, is SAVISQKPSRDICQRGTSLTIQCQVDSQVTMMFWYRQQPGQSLTLIATANQGSEATYESGFVIDKFPISRPNLTFSTLTVSNMSPEDSSIYLCSVGHINTEAFFGQGTRLTVV.

The CDR3 bases are TGTGCCAGCAAGAGGTCCGCATCGTACGAGCAGTACTTC. Translated, it gives CASKRSASYEQYF. This chain uses TRBV2 with TRBJ2-7; D unresolved. V was trimmed by 7 bases and J by 4 bases, leaving 14 bases between them. There are 13 residues in the CDR3. Germline assignment: CDR1 SNHLY and CDR2 FYNNEI. Complete variable domain (other parts from reference TRBV2 and TRBJ2-7): EPEVTQTPSHQVTQMGQEVILRCVPISNHLYFYWYRQILGQKVEFLVSFYNNEISEKSEIFDDQFSVERPDGSNFTLKIRSTKLEDSAMYFCASKRSASYEQYFGPGTRLTVT.

V is TRBV2 and J is TRBJ2-7; D call uncertain. Trimming took off 6 bases at V and 0 bases at J, with 15 bases between the two ends. Germline loops: CDR1 SNHLY, CDR2 FYNNEI. The CDR3 is made up of 15 amino acids. The CDR3 coding sequence is TGTGCCAGCAGATACACACGGACCTCCTCCTACGAGCAGTACTTC. Translating gives CASRYTRTSSYEQYF. Full variable domain (remainder filled in from reference TRBV2 and TRBJ2-7): EPEVTQTPSHQVTQMGQEVILRCVPISNHLYFYWYRQILGQKVEFLVSFYNNEISEKSEIFDDQFSVERPDGSNFTLKIRSTKLEDSAMYFCASRYTRTSSYEQYFGPGTRLTVT.

The chain recombines TRBV12-3 or TRBV12-4 with TRBJ1-5; 7 positions agree with TRBD1. The CDR3 spans 16 residues. The ends lost 5 bases at V and 0 bases at J; junction bases unmatched: 7. The CDR3 region is CASSPGTVYSNQPQHF. The CDR3 nucleotides read TGTGCCAGCAGTCCCGGGACAGTATATAGCAATCAGCCCCAGCATTTT.

The table lists this clonotype with a few counts. This chain joins TRBV12-3 or TRBV12-4 and TRBJ2-4; D may be TRBD1 (6 bases). The CDR3 has 16 amino acids. Trimming removed 6 bases from V and 0 bases from J, with 15 bases in between. CDR3 residues: CASRPTDSLAKNIQYF. For the CDR3, the DNA is TGTGCCAGCAGACCCACGGACAGTCTAGCCAAAAACATTCAGTACTTC.

The chain uses TRBV5-1 and TRBJ1-1; D is unclear. The germline CDR1 and CDR2 sequences are SGHRS and YFSETQ. The CDR3 contains 14 residues. V lost 0 bases, J lost 5 bases, and 11 bases lay in between. CDR3 in DNA: TGCGCCAGCAGCTTGGAGATCTCGGGGACTGAAGCTTTCTTT. Amino acid sequence: CASSLEISGTEAFF.

This chain's CDR3 is CAWSVGGQGAGDTQYF. The DNA of the CDR3 is TGTGCCTGGAGTGTAGGTGGGCAGGGGGCAGGCGATACGCAGTATTTT. V is TRBV30 and J is TRBJ2-3; 8 nucleotides line up with TRBD1. CDR1 is GTSNPN, CDR2 SVGIG, per germline (reference sequence). The CDR3 covers 16 residues. After removal of 0 bases from V and 6 bases from J, the junction contained 11 bases not matched to a gene.

The rearrangement links TRBV14 to TRBJ1-5; D is undetermined. This CDR3 is built from 13 residues. Germline loops: CDR1 SGHDN, CDR2 FVKESK. Trimming shortened V by 8 bases and J by 9 bases, and 17 bases separated the two germline ends. The CDR3 sequence is CASSLRTGSPQHF. The CDR3 coding sequence is TGTGCCAGCTCCTTACGGACGGGCTCGCCCCAGCATTTT.

V gene TRBV20-1 combines with J gene TRBJ1-2; unclear D gene. The CDR3 is 14 residues long. Trimming took off 4 bases at V and 4 bases at J, with 16 bases between the two ends. CDR1 and CDR2 (germline): DFQATT, SNEGSKA (reference sequence). CDR3 nucleotides: TGCAGTGCTATTATGGGAGGGCCGGGCTATGGCTACACCTTC. Its protein is CSAIMGGPGYGYTF.

Only one count was recorded for this clonotype. The chain joins TRBV7-2 to TRBJ2-3; no firm D call. The CDR3 consists of 14 residues. Trimming took 0 bases from V and 6 from J, leaving 10 bases between them. Germline loops: CDR1 SGHTA, CDR2 FQGNSA. In nucleotides, the CDR3 is TGTGCCAGCAGCTTAGCCCCCCCTCCTGATACGCAGTATTTT. Translation gives CASSLAPPPDTQYF.

This chain links TRBV5-1 with TRBJ2-7; the match to TRBD1 covers 8 bases. The J segment lost 6 bases and the V segment lost 0 bases, leaving 5 bases of the junction unmatched. In germline, CDR1 is SGHRS, CDR2 YFSETQ. The CDR3 consists of 14 residues. In DNA, the CDR3 is TGCGCCAGCAGCTTGGTCCGGACAGGGAGCGAGCAGTACTTC. It specifies CASSLVRTGSEQYF.

The V and J genes are TRBV12-3 or TRBV12-4 and TRBJ1-1; perhaps TRBD1 as D (6 bases). The V end lost 5 bases, the J end lost 1 base, and 14 bases lay between the germline ends. This CDR3 comprises 15 residues. The CDR3 DNA is TGTGCCAGCAGTGCGTTACAGGGAAAGAACACTGAAGCTTTCTTT. It is translated as CASSALQGKNTEAFF.

The genes are TRBV25-1 and TRBJ1-4, with a tentative D call TRBD1 (5 bases). The CDR3 sequence is 15 residues long. Germline V gene sequence: CDR1 MGHDK, CDR2 SYGVNS. The ends were cut back, 3 bases at V and 8 bases at J, with 16 bases in the middle. In DNA, the CDR3 is TGTGCCAGCAGTGAGGCGGGGGGTGTATACGAAAAACTGTTTTTT. Its protein product is CASSEAGGVYEKLFF.

The rearrangement links TRBV18 to TRBJ2-5; weak D call: TRBD1 (6 bases). Germline assignment: CDR1 KGHSH and CDR2 LQKENI. The CDR3 consists of 14 residues. Deletions cut 3 bases from V and 5 bases from J, with 13 bases between. CDR3 amino acids: CASSPGRGTETQYF. CDR3 coding DNA: TGTGCCAGCTCACCGGGCAGGGGTACGGAGACCCAGTACTTC.

The CDR3 sequence: CASSEAEGMNTEAFF. CDR3 bases: TGTGCCAGCAGTGAAGCGGAGGGAATGAACACTGAAGCTTTCTTT. The chain carries TRBV6-1 and TRBJ1-1; D gene unclear. Trimming removed 0 bases at V and 0 bases at J, with 8 bases between. This CDR3 has 15 residues. CDR1 and CDR2 from the germline V gene are MNHNS and SASEGT.

This chain uses TRBV20-1 with TRBJ2-3; no reliable D call. The CDR3 consists of 13 residues. V was shortened by 0 bases and J by 7 bases, with 11 bases between the two germline ends. Looked up from germline, CDR1 is DFQATT and CDR2 is SNEGSKA (reference sequence). The CDR3 sequence is CSARDPVRNTQYF. The CDR3 region has the DNA TGCAGTGCTAGAGATCCGGTTCGGAATACGCAGTATTTT.

CDR3 sequence: CASSLGTSTGDTQYF. The CDR3 DNA follows: TGCGCCAGCAGCTTGGGGACCTCGACGGGAGATACGCAGTATTTT. The rearrangement uses TRBV5-1 and TRBJ2-3; D remains unclear. The germline CDR1 and CDR2 sequences are SGHRS and YFSETQ. The CDR3 extends over 15 amino acids. The V and J ends lost 0 bases and 5 bases respectively, with 13 bases between them. Combining the CDR3 with reference TRBV5-1 and TRBJ2-3 gives the whole variable domain KAGVTQTPRYLIKTRGQQVTLSCSPISGHRSVSWYQQTPGQGLQFLFEYFSETQRNKGNFPGRFSGRQFSNSRSEMNVSTLELGDSALYLCASSLGTSTGDTQYFGPGTRLTVL.

The chain joins TRBV20-1 to TRBJ1-1; TRBD1 might be the D (5 bases). The length of the CDR3 is 13 residues. Per the germline V gene, CDR1 is DFQATT and CDR2 is SNEGSKA (reference sequence). The germline V and J ends were trimmed by 5 bases and 1 base, with 11 bases remaining between them. In DNA, the CDR3 is TGCAGTGCTCCGGGACGGAAGAACACTGAAGCTTTCTTT. Translation: CSAPGRKNTEAFF.

The count of this clonotype is one. CDR3 DNA sequence: TGTGCCACCAGCAGAGGGGACAGGGTTGACGAGCAGTACTTC. Translation: CATSRGDRVDEQYF. V is TRBV15 and J is TRBJ2-7; TRBD1 matches 9 bases. Germline V gene lookup returns CDR1 LNHNV and CDR2 YYDKDF (reference sequence). This CDR3 has 14 amino acids. J was trimmed by 5 bases and V by 1 base; bases with no gene match: 3. The entire variable domain, with the rest obtained from reference TRBV15 and TRBJ2-7, is as follows: DAMVIQNPRYQVTQFGKPVTLSCSQTLNHNVMYWYQQKSSQAPKLLFHYYDKDFNNEADTPDNFQSRRPNTSFCFLDIRSPGLGDTAMYLCATSRGDRVDEQYFGPGTRLTVT.

This chain uses TRBV20-1 with TRBJ2-5; TRBD1 is a possible D gene (5 bases). Deletions cut 5 bases from V and 0 bases from J, with 13 bases between. CDR1 and CDR2 (germline): DFQATT, SNEGSKA (reference sequence). CDR3 length: 14 amino acids. The CDR3 DNA reads as TGCAGTGCTCCCCCGTTGGGGCACCAAGAGACCCAGTACTTC. As protein: CSAPPLGHQETQYF.

The chain links TRBV5-1 to TRBJ1-1; 10 nucleotides align to TRBD1. CDR1 SGHRS and CDR2 YFSETQ come from the germline V gene. V shed 4 bases, J shed 5 bases, and the junction held 11 bases outside the gene matches. CDR3 size: 16 residues. CDR3 coding DNA: TGCGCCAGCAGCAGACGGACAGGGGGATCTTCGACTGAAGCTTTCTTT. Its protein is CASSRRTGGSSTEAFF.

V is TRBV20-1 and J is TRBJ1-5; 11 positions match TRBD1. Germline values: CDR1 DFQATT, CDR2 SNEGSKA (reference sequence). CDR3 size: 16 residues. The V and J ends lost 3 bases and 2 bases, in that order; junction bases with no gene match: 6. CDR3 DNA: TGCAGTGCTAGTGGACAGGGGGCGCGGGGCAATCAGCCCCAGCATTTT. Translating gives CSASGQGARGNQPQHF.

The CDR3, as DNA: TGCAGTGCTAGCGGCACAGATACGCAGTATTTT. Amino acids: CSASGTDTQYF. The gene calls are TRBV20-1 and TRBJ2-3; no clear D gene. Trimming shortened V by 3 bases and J by 1 base, and 2 bases separated the two germline ends. The germline V gene encodes CDR1 DFQATT and CDR2 SNEGSKA (reference sequence). The CDR3 is 11 residues long.

The chain uses TRBV4-1 and TRBJ2-5, with 14 positions matching TRBD2. J was trimmed by 2 bases and V by 0 bases; bases with no gene match: 2. Germline CDR1 and CDR2: MGHRA and YSYEKL. The CDR3 consists of 17 residues. CDR3 bases: TGCGCCAGCAGCCAAGAAGGACTAGCGGGAGGACAAGAGACCCAGTACTTC. This gives the protein CASSQEGLAGGQETQYF.

This clonotype has only one observation. The V gene is TRBV29-1, the J gene TRBJ2-3; a weak D match, TRBD1 (6 bases). V was clipped by 3 bases and J by 2 bases, with 12 bases between them. There are 14 residues in the CDR3. The germline V gene has CDR1 SQVTM and CDR2 ANQGSEA. The CDR3 spells CSVDWGLPTDTQYF. The CDR3 DNA follows: TGCAGCGTTGATTGGGGGCTCCCCACAGATACGCAGTATTTT.

The chain is built from TRBV30 and TRBJ2-2; tentative D call: TRBD2 (5 bases). Germline lookup yields CDR1 GTSNPN and CDR2 SVGIG (reference sequence). The CDR3 extends over 11 amino acids. V gave up 4 bases and J gave up 9 bases, with 9 bases separating them. The chain's CDR3 is CAWKGVRELFF. For the CDR3, the DNA is TGTGCCTGGAAGGGAGTTAGGGAGCTGTTTTTT.

V gene TRBV4-1 combines with J gene TRBJ2-7; D is ambiguous. From germline, CDR1 is MGHRA and CDR2 YSYEKL. The CDR3 is made up of 15 amino acids. Trimming removed 1 base from V and 2 bases from J, with 12 bases in between. The DNA of the CDR3 is TGCGCCAGCAGCCAAGGGCACTATTTCCCCTACGAGCAGTACTTC. Amino acids: CASSQGHYFPYEQYF.